The rows below give T cell receptor beta chains drawn from one sample of a study of T cell responses to AZD1222 COVID-19 vaccine. Using immunoSEQ multiplex PCR, the repertoire was profiled, and TCRdb retains in-frame clones only, with some absent. Of about 110,000 clones listed, 85% to 95% are singletons. Sequences were derived from peripheral blood, sampled 28 days after the second AZD1222 dose. Source of these receptors: an adult who received the AZD1222 COVID-19 vaccine. Both conserved end residues are part of each CDR3. A D gene is named only where the DNA matches it firmly. Expanded clones are given a class, and other clones once, few, many or no size at all.

TRBV12-3/TRBV12-4	TRBJ2-1	-	-	13	CASSLGLYNEQFF	TGTGCCAGCAGTTTGGGACTTTACAATGAGCAGTTCTTC
TRBV5-1	TRBJ1-4	-	-	15	CASSLEGGNREKLFF	TGCGCCAGCAGCTTGGAGGGAGGGAACAGGGAAAAACTGTTTTTT
TRBV5-1	TRBJ2-7	-	TRBD1	12	CASRPGGYEQYF	TGCGCCAGCAGGCCAGGGGGCTACGAGCAGTACTTC
TRBV27	TRBJ1-5	-	-	15	CASSPGPYSNQPQHF	TGTGCCAGCAGTCCGGGACCATATAGCAATCAGCCCCAGCATTTT
TRBV19	TRBJ1-5	-	-	16	CASSTGGGSGRQPQHF	TGTGCCAGTAGTACAGGTGGTGGATCAGGGAGGCAGCCCCAGCATTTT
TRBV6-6	TRBJ2-7	-	TRBD2	14	CASRKAGDTYEQYF	TGTGCCAGCAGAAAAGCGGGGGACACCTACGAGCAGTACTTC
TRBV14	TRBJ1-1	-	-	15	CASQIVPGINTEAFF	TGTGCCAGCCAAATTGTCCCAGGGATTAACACTGAAGCTTTCTTT
TRBV30	TRBJ1-5	-	-	13	CAWSKDSNQPQHF	TGTGCCTGGTCTAAGGATAGCAATCAGCCCCAGCATTTT
TRBV7-9	TRBJ2-5	-	-	12	CASSLGRETQYF	TGTGCCAGCAGCTTAGGCAGAGAGACCCAGTACTTC
TRBV7-2	TRBJ1-1	-	-	15	CASSPGRIWVTEAFF	TGTGCCAGCAGCCCAGGACGGATTTGGGTCACTGAAGCTTTCTTT
TRBV7-9	TRBJ2-1	-	TRBD2	16	CASSRSVGGLWNEQFF	TGTGCCAGCAGCCGTTCGGTGGGAGGGTTGTGGAATGAGCAGTTCTTC
TRBV3-1/TRBV3-2	TRBJ1-1	-	-	13	CASSQGAGTEAFF	TGTGCCAGCAGCCAAGGGGCAGGGACTGAAGCTTTCTTT
TRBV5-1	TRBJ2-7	-	TRBD1	15	CASSPGGQGVGEQYF	TGCGCCAGCAGCCCCGGCGGGCAGGGGGTGGGGGAGCAGTACTTC
TRBV27	TRBJ2-3	-	TRBD1	16	CASSLVGTGVRDTQYF	TGTGCCAGCAGTTTAGTCGGGACAGGGGTGAGAGATACGCAGTATTTT
TRBV18	TRBJ1-1	once	-	16	CASSPPGLQMNTEAFF	TGTGCCAGCTCACCACCGGGACTGCAAATGAACACTGAAGCTTTCTTT
TRBV3-1/TRBV3-2	TRBJ2-7	-	-	14	CASSPLSGWDEQYF	TGTGCCAGCAGCCCCTTATCCGGGTGGGACGAGCAGTACTTC
TRBV5-1	TRBJ1-4	few	-	16	CASSPPVGATNEKLFF	TGCGCCAGCAGCCCGCCTGTAGGGGCAACTAATGAAAAACTGTTTTTT
TRBV2	TRBJ1-2	-	-	12	CASSITGFGYTF	TGTGCCAGCAGTATCACAGGGTTTGGCTACACCTTC
TRBV7-2	TRBJ1-6	-	-	16	CASSWQSSSYNSPLHF	TGTGCCAGCAGTTGGCAGAGCAGCTCCTATAATTCACCCCTCCACTTT
TRBV5-4	TRBJ2-3	-	TRBD2	17	CASSSGLAGGSTDTQYF	TGTGCCAGCAGCTCGGGACTAGCGGGGGGTAGCACAGATACGCAGTATTTT
TRBV5-4	TRBJ2-3	-	-	12	CASSFDQRAQYF	TGTGCCAGCAGCTTCGACCAAAGAGCGCAGTATTTT
TRBV7-9	TRBJ1-4	-	-	19	CASSPPKGWQEYSRKTVFF	TGTGCCAGCAGCCCCCCCAAAGGGTGGCAGGAATATTCCCGAAAAACGGTGTTTTTT
TRBV6-5	TRBJ2-3	-	-	14	CASSYPDSGDTQYF	TGTGCCAGCAGTTACCCTGACAGCGGGGATACGCAGTATTTT
TRBV6-1	TRBJ2-5	-	-	15	CASSEAAAGWETQYF	TGTGCCAGCAGTGAAGCGGCGGCAGGGTGGGAGACCCAGTACTTC
TRBV7-2	TRBJ2-1	-	-	17	CASSFFITSAGANEQFF	TGTGCCAGCAGCTTCTTTATTACTAGCGCGGGGGCCAATGAGCAGTTCTTC
TRBV18	TRBJ2-7	once	TRBD1	14	CASSPPDRAYEQYF	TGTGCCAGCTCACCACCCGACAGGGCCTACGAGCAGTACTTC
TRBV9	TRBJ2-1	few	-	15	CASSVRLDPNNEQFF	TGTGCCAGCAGCGTACGGCTTGACCCAAACAATGAGCAGTTCTTC
TRBV5-5	TRBJ2-1	few	-	15	CASSVLGQAYNEQFF	TGTGCCAGCAGCGTGCTGGGGCAGGCCTACAATGAGCAGTTCTTC
TRBV18	TRBJ2-5	-	-	13	CASSPDSWETQYF	TGTGCCAGCTCACCCGACTCCTGGGAGACCCAGTACTTC
TRBV5-1	TRBJ2-1	-	TRBD1	15	CASSLGQGPYNEQFF	TGCGCCAGCAGCTTAGGACAGGGGCCCTACAATGAGCAGTTCTTC
TRBV27	TRBJ2-7	-	TRBD1	15	CASGAGTGNDYEQYF	TGTGCCAGCGGGGCCGGGACAGGGAACGACTACGAGCAGTACTTC
TRBV19	TRBJ2-3	-	TRBD2	15	CASSSGPGGTDTQYF	TGTGCCAGTAGTTCCGGGCCCGGGGGGACAGATACGCAGTATTTT
TRBV12-2	TRBJ2-7	-	-	18	CASRNHRTERSRTYEQYF	TGTGCAAGTCGCAACCACCGGACAGAACGAAGCAGAACCTACGAGCAGTACTTC
TRBV11-2	TRBJ2-7	-	-	15	CASSLHRDTYYEQYF	TGTGCCAGCAGCCTCCACCGGGACACTTACTACGAGCAGTACTTC
TRBV13	TRBJ1-6	-	-	14	CASSRGGSNSPLHF	TGTGCCAGCAGCCGGGGGGGGAGTAATTCACCCCTCCACTTT
TRBV3-1/TRBV3-2	TRBJ2-1	once	TRBD2	18	CASSQGPLAGSSYNEQFF	TGTGCCAGCAGCCAAGGACCCCTAGCGGGGAGCTCCTACAATGAGCAGTTCTTC
TRBV30	TRBJ2-1	-	-	14	CAWSVPDTGGEQFF	TGTGCCTGGAGTGTACCCGACACTGGAGGTGAGCAGTTCTTC
TRBV30	TRBJ2-1	-	TRBD2	13	CAWMAGVRDEQFF	TGTGCCTGGATGGCGGGAGTCCGCGATGAGCAGTTCTTC
TRBV28	TRBJ1-1	-	-	15	CASTHDRLIGTEAFF	TGTGCCAGCACCCACGACAGACTCATCGGCACTGAAGCTTTCTTT
TRBV18	TRBJ1-2	-	-	14	CASSPLEGIYGYTF	TGTGCCAGCTCACCACTGGAGGGGATCTATGGCTACACCTTC
TRBV12-3/TRBV12-4	TRBJ1-2	-	-	11	CASRGTYGYTF	TGTGCCAGCCGTGGGACCTATGGCTACACCTTC
TRBV2	TRBJ1-1	-	-	13	CASKREGNTEAFF	TGTGCCAGCAAGAGGGAGGGGAACACTGAAGCTTTCTTT
TRBV25-1	TRBJ2-1	-	-	15	CASSESVTSYNEQFF	TGTGCCAGCAGTGAATCGGTGACCTCCTACAATGAGCAGTTCTTC
TRBV30	TRBJ2-3	-	TRBD1	12	CAWGQGTDTQYF	TGTGCCTGGGGACAGGGGACAGATACGCAGTATTTT
TRBV18	TRBJ2-5	-	TRBD2	13	CASTTSGQETQYF	TGTGCCAGCACTACTAGCGGCCAAGAGACCCAGTACTTC
TRBV6-1	TRBJ1-1	-	-	16	CASSESPPGANTEAFF	TGTGCCAGCAGTGAAAGCCCTCCGGGGGCGAACACTGAAGCTTTCTTT
TRBV19	TRBJ1-2	-	-	16	CASSIGGGDLTDGYTF	TGTGCCAGTAGTATTGGGGGGGGCGATCTTACGGATGGCTACACCTTC
TRBV28	TRBJ1-6	-	TRBD1	18	CASSLPNRGPIYNSPLHF	TGTGCCAGCAGTCTTCCTAACAGGGGACCTATCTATAATTCACCCCTCCACTTT
TRBV30	TRBJ2-3	-	TRBD2	15	CAWRPLAGVADTQYF	TGTGCCTGGAGGCCACTAGCGGGAGTGGCAGATACGCAGTATTTT
TRBV7-8	TRBJ1-1	-	-	15	CASSSPGRSNTEAFF	TGTGCCAGCAGCTCTCCGGGACGTTCGAACACTGAAGCTTTCTTT
TRBV7-2	TRBJ2-7	-	-	16	CASSLGTGRLSYEQYF	TGTGCCAGCAGCTTAGGCACCGGGCGACTCTCCTACGAGCAGTACTTC
TRBV6-5	TRBJ1-5	-	TRBD1	15	CASSTGGWGNQPQHF	TGTGCCAGCAGTACAGGGGGCTGGGGCAATCAGCCCCAGCATTTT